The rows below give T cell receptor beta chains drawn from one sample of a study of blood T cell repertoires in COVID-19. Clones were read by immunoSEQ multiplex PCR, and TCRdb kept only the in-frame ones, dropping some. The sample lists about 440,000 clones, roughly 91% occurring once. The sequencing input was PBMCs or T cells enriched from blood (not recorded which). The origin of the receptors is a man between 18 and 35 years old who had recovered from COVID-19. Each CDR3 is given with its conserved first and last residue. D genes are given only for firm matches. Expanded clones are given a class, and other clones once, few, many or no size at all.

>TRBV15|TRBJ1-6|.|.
CATSRGERNSPLHF
TGTGCCACCAGCAGAGGGGAGAGGAATTCACCCCTCCACTTT
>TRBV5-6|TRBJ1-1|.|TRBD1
CASSLGTGIDSEAFF
TGTGCCAGCAGCTTGGGGACAGGGATTGACTCTGAAGCTTTCTTT
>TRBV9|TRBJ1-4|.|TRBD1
CASSATGTTNEKLFF
TGTGCCAGCAGCGCGACAGGGACAACTAATGAAAAACTGTTTTTT
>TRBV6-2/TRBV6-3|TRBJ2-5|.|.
CASSYQGFQETQYF
TGTGCCAGCAGTTATCAGGGATTCCAAGAGACCCAGTACTTC
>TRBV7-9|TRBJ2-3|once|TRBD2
CASSPGTSGSADTQYF
TGTGCCAGCAGCCCAGGGACTAGCGGGAGCGCAGATACGCAGTATTTT
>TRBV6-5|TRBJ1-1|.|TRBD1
CASSYWDRADEAFF
TGTGCCAGCAGTTACTGGGACAGAGCCGATGAAGCTTTCTTT
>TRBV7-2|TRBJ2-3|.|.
CASSGRTGSPDTQYF
TGTGCCAGCAGCGGACGAACAGGGAGTCCAGATACGCAGTATTTT
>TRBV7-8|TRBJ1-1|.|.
CASSLSGQKKAFF
TGTGCCAGCAGCTTGTCCGGACAGAAAAAAGCTTTCTTT
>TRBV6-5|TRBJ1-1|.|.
CASSYSREDAFF
TGTGCCAGCAGTTACTCGAGGGAGGATGCTTTCTTT
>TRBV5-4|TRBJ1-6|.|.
CASSLPGSYNSPLHF
TGTGCCAGCAGCTTGCCGGGATCTTATAATTCACCCCTCCACTTT
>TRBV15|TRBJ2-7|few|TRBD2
CATSRPNPASGGVEQYF
TGTGCCACCAGCAGACCCAACCCCGCGTCGGGAGGTGTCGAGCAGTACTTC
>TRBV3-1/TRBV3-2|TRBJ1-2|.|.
CASSQAPTANYGYTF
TGTGCCAGCAGCCAAGCCCCGACTGCTAACTATGGCTACACCTTC
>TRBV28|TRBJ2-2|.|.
CASSLRGTNTGELFF
TGTGCCAGCAGTTTAAGGGGGACGAACACCGGGGAGCTGTTTTTT
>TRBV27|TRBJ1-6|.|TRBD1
CASSLQGMGNSPLHF
TGTGCCAGCAGTCTACAGGGGATGGGTAATTCACCCCTCCACTTT
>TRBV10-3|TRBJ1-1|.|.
CAITGEGGGTTEAFF
TGTGCCATCACGGGTGAAGGGGGAGGGACAACTGAAGCTTTCTTT
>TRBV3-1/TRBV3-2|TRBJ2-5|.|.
CASSHAREYQETQYF
TGTGCCAGCAGCCATGCGAGAGAGTACCAAGAGACCCAGTACTTC
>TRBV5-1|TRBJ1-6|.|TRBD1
CASSLRGQGATKYNSPLHF
TGCGCCAGCAGCTTGAGGGGGCAGGGGGCGACCAAATATAATTCACCCCTCCACTTT
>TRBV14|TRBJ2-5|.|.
CASSQGLWGRETQYF
TGTGCCAGCAGCCAAGGTCTCTGGGGGAGGGAGACCCAGTACTTC
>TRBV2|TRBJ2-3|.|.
CATQDNTPDTQYF
TGTGCCACACAAGATAACACCCCAGATACGCAGTATTTT
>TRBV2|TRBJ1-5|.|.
CASSFSSGISNQPQHF
TGTGCCAGCAGTTTCAGCTCCGGGATAAGCAATCAGCCCCAGCATTTT
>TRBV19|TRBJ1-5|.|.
CASSPLSGQSNQPQHF
TGTGCCAGTAGTCCGCTTTCGGGACAAAGCAATCAGCCCCAGCATTTT
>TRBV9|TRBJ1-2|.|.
CASSFSGGGVGGYTF
TGTGCCAGCAGCTTCAGCGGGGGAGGGGTGGGTGGCTACACCTTC
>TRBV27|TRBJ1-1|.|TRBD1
CASKIQGATEAFF
TGTGCCAGCAAAATACAGGGGGCTACTGAAGCTTTCTTT
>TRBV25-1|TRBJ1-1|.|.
CASSGDRLEAFF
TGTGCCAGCAGTGGAGACAGGCTTGAAGCTTTCTTT
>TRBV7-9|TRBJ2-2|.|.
CASSSRSTGELFF
TGTGCCAGCAGCTCCCGGAGCACCGGGGAGCTGTTTTTT
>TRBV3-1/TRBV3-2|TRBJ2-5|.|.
CASSQVVTTDQETQYF
TGTGCCAGCAGCCAAGTGGTGACTACCGACCAAGAGACCCAGTACTTC
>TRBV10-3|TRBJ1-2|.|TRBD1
CAISPDRVYYGYTF
TGTGCCATCAGCCCTGACAGGGTTTACTATGGCTACACCTTC
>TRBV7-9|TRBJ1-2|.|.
CASSLVGVYTF
TGTGCCAGCAGCTTAGTCGGGGTCTACACCTTC
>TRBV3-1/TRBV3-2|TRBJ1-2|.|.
CASSQDGRDYGYTF
TGTGCCAGCAGCCAAGATGGGAGGGACTATGGCTACACCTTC
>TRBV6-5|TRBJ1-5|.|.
CASRRDGNQPQHF
TGTGCCAGCAGGCGGGACGGCAATCAGCCCCAGCATTTT
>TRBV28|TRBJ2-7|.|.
CASSQNTGVNAYEQYF
TGTGCCAGCAGCCAAAACACAGGAGTCAACGCCTACGAGCAGTACTTC
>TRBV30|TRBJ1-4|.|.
CAWSVGQGTEKLFF
TGTGCCTGGAGTGTAGGGCAGGGGACTGAAAAACTGTTTTTT
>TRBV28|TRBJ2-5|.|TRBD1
CASSFGTGLETQYF
TGTGCCAGCAGTTTTGGGACAGGGCTTGAGACCCAGTACTTC
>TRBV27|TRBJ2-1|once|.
CASSIRGNEQFF
TGTGCCAGCAGTATCAGGGGCAATGAGCAGTTCTTC
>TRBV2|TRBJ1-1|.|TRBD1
CASSDRGQRLNTEAFF
TGTGCCAGCAGTGATAGGGGGCAACGTTTGAACACTGAAGCTTTCTTT
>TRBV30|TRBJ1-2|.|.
CACNRVGSAHTF
TGTGCCTGCAACAGGGTTGGGTCAGCCCACACCTTC
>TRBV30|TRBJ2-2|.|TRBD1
CAWSPEGTGTGELFF
TGTGCCTGGTCCCCCGAGGGGACAGGAACCGGGGAGCTGTTTTTT
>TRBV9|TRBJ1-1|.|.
CASSRYLRQNTEAFF
TGTGCCAGCAGTCGCTACCTTAGACAGAACACTGAAGCTTTCTTT
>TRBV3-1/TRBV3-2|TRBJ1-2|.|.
CASSRPGYGYTF
TGTGCCAGCAGCCGGCCAGGGTACGGCTACACCTTC
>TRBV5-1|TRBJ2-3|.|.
CASSLSGGTDTQYF
TGCGCCAGCAGCTTGTCGGGGGGCACAGATACGCAGTATTTT
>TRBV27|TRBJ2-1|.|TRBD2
CASSLLPGGYNEQFF
TGTGCCAGCAGTTTACTCCCGGGGGGCTACAATGAGCAGTTCTTC
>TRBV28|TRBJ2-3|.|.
CATRTSTDTQYF
TGTGCCACCCGGACTAGCACAGATACGCAGTATTTT
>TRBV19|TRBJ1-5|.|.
CASSGNRERSNQPQHF
TGTGCCAGTAGTGGAAACAGGGAACGTAGCAATCAGCCCCAGCATTTT
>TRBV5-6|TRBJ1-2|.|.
CASSLGHGEYGYTF
TGTGCCAGCAGCTTAGGGCACGGGGAGTATGGCTACACCTTC
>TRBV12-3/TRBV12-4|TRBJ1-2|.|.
CASSFGNPYGYTF
TGTGCCAGCAGTTTCGGTAACCCCTATGGCTACACCTTC
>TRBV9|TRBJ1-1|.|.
CASSSTANTEAFF
TGTGCCAGCAGCAGTACAGCGAACACTGAAGCTTTCTTT
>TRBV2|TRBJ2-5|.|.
CASSREMQTQYF
TGTGCCAGCAGTCGGGAAATGCAGACCCAGTACTTC
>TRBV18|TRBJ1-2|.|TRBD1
CASSQNKLTGYGYTF
TGTGCCAGCTCACAAAACAAACTGACAGGGTATGGCTACACCTTC
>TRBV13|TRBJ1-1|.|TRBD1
CASRRNRGRTEAFF
TGTGCCAGCAGGCGTAACAGGGGGCGGACTGAAGCTTTCTTT
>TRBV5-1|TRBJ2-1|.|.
CASTSRLYNEQFF
TGCGCCAGCACTTCCCGACTCTACAATGAGCAGTTCTTC
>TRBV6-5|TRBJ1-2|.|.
CASRGAALYGYTF
TGTGCCAGCAGGGGAGCAGCGCTCTATGGCTACACCTTC
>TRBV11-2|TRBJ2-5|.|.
CASSLFRAGYQETQYF
TGTGCCAGCAGCTTATTCCGGGCGGGTTACCAAGAGACCCAGTACTTC
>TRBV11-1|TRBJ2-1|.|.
CASSLEGVSSYNEQFF
TGTGCCAGCAGCCTAGAAGGGGTCAGCTCCTACAATGAGCAGTTCTTC
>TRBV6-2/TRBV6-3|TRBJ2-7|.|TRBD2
CASSRGLAGVSYEQYF
TGTGCCAGCAGTCGGGGACTAGCGGGAGTCTCCTACGAGCAGTACTTC
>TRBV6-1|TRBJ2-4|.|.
CASSDEQRTDIQYF
TGTGCCAGCAGTGACGAACAAAGGACAGACATTCAGTACTTC
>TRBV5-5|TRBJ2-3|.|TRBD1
CASRAYGTGVGDTQYF
TGTGCCAGCAGAGCTTATGGGACAGGGGTTGGAGATACGCAGTATTTT
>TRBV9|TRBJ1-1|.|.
CASSVAGGRTEAFF
TGTGCCAGCAGCGTTGCCGGGGGTCGCACTGAAGCTTTCTTT